This passage covers 3 T cell receptor beta chains from one sample sequenced in a study of cytomegalovirus exposure and HLA in healthy donors. PCR primers comprised 60 Vbeta and 13 Jbeta primers. Repertoires were generated with immunoSEQ multiplex PCR, while TCRdb's copy carries only in-frame clones and drops some. The sample has around 60,000 clones, roughly 80% seen once. The sequencing input was PBMCs. These receptor sequences come from a woman in her forties in good health and CMV-seropositive.

V usage is TRBV28 and J usage is TRBJ1-3; D is uncertain. Germline assignment: CDR1 MDHEN and CDR2 SYDVKM. The ends were cut back, 10 bases at V and 10 bases at J, with 11 bases in the middle. CDR3 length equals 10 residues. DNA of the CDR3: TGTGCCACCTCGACGGGGACCATATATTTT. As protein: CATSTGTIYF.

J is TRBJ1-4 and V is TRBV5-1; 10 nucleotides match TRBD1. This CDR3 is built from 15 residues. In germline, CDR1 is SGHRS, CDR2 YFSETQ. The V segment lost 8 bases and the J segment 0 bases; nucleotides outside the gene matches: 4. The CDR3 is CASRDRGATNEKLFF. CDR3 in DNA: TGCGCCAGTCGGGACAGGGGAGCAACTAATGAAAAACTGTTTTTT.

The V call is TRBV29-1, the J call TRBJ2-1, with 15 nucleotides matching TRBD2. The ends lost 6 bases at V and 3 bases at J; junction bases unmatched: 3. The length of the CDR3 is 15 residues. The germline V gene encodes CDR1 SQVTM and CDR2 ANQGSEA. CDR3 DNA: TGCAGCGTGGAGGGACTAGCGGGGGGCTACAATGAGCAGTTCTTC. It specifies CSVEGLAGGYNEQFF.